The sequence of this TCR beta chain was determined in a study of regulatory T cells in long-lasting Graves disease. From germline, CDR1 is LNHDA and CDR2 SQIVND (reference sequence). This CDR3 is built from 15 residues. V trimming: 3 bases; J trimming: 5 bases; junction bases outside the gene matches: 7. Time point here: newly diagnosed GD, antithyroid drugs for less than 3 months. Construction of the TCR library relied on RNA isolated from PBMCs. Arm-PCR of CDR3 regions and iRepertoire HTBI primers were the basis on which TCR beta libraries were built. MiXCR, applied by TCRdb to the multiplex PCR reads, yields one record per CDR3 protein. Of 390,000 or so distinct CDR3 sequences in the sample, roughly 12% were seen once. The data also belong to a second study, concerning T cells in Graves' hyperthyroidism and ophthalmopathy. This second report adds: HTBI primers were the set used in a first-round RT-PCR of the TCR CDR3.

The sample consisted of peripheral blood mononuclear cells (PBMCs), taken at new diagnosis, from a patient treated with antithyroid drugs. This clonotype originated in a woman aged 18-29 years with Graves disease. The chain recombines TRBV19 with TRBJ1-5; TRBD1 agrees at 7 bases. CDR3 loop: CASSMTGRKDQPQHF. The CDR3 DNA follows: TGTGCCAGTAGTATGACAGGGAGGAAAGATCAGCCCCAGCATTTT.